This T cell receptor (beta chain) was sequenced during a study of blood T cell repertoires in COVID-19. In the study overall: Acute and convalescent COVID-19 samples came from the United States, Italy and Spain. Sources were T cells, B-cell-depleted T cells, or PBMCs; the material itself was cDNA or gDNA.

In the original workflow: Reference gene primer amplification gave nucleated cell count estimates. Sequencing used immunoSEQ multiplex PCR; TCRdb keeps in-frame clones, though not all of them. The V and J calls and clone size are taken from that table; D and trimming were inferred from the DNA. The profile covers fewer than 200,000 clones, with approximately 84% appearing a single time and 20% to 25% taken by the ten largest. The sequence came from a woman older than 75 with acute or convalescent COVID-19. Material: peripheral blood.

The CDR3 region is CASSFRGYTRQGTGELFF. The CDR3 DNA reads TGCGCCAGCAGCTTCCGCGGATATACGAGACAGGGGACCGGGGAGCTGTTTTTT. The rearrangement joins TRBV5-1 to TRBJ2-2; the match to TRBD1 covers 8 bases. The V gene end was trimmed by 2 bases and the J gene end by 5 bases; junction bases not matched to a gene: 14. CDR1 is SGHRS and CDR2 is YFSETQ in the germline V gene. This CDR3 has 18 amino acids.